This TCR beta chain was captured by sequencing in a study of chemoradiotherapy in HPV16-positive cancers. Sequenced by immunoSEQ multiplex PCR; TCRdb stores in-frame clones only, minus some. This table holds 9,500 to 12,000 clones, approximately 69% found once. Details on this clone: The antigen is not known.

V was cut by 3 bases and J by 4 bases, with 10 bases left in between. Germline CDR1 KGHSH, CDR2 LQKENI. This CDR3 comprises 14 residues. The study, taken as a whole, reports: During treatment, candidate HPV-specific clones and E7-related motifs expanded in tumor.

This chain links TRBV18 with TRBJ1-3; D gene uncertain. The TCR originated in a human donor with HPV-associated anogenital cancer. Collection took place from a patient who underwent chemoradiotherapy. CDR3 DNA: TGTGCCAGCTCACCTCCCGCGACAGGAAACACCATATATTTT. This encodes CASSPPATGNTIYF.